This T cell receptor beta chain appears in the sequencing data of a study of beta chain features in type 1 diabetes. As regards this clone: Its target is unknown.

Of the isolated RNA, all was reverse transcribed, and so the sequenced material was expressed TCRB transcripts. Produced via immunoSEQ multiplex PCR; TCRdb's table is partial and in-frame only. The data hold roughly 100,000 clones, with around 30% observed a single time. General study points: In patients and controls equally, PCR might favor templates that are shorter. The influence of HLA type on TCRB rearrangement stayed undetermined. Patients with type 1 diabetes carried fewer insertions and had more deletions at their VDJ junctions. There was a moderate but significant shortening of TCRB CDR3s in all four CD4+ subsets of Type 1 diabetes patients.

V was pared by 2 bases and J by 5 bases, with 16 bases of the junction left unmatched. The CDR3 is made up of 18 amino acids. Germline V CDR1 and CDR2: ENHRY, SYGVKD. V and J are TRBV10-3 and TRBJ2-5; the match to TRBD2 covers 8 bases. Sequencing was performed on central memory CD4+ T cells from blood. The receptor was isolated from a woman between 18 and 29 years old with type 1 diabetes. DNA for the CDR3: TGTGCCATCAGTGAGCGGCCCCTCGGGGCGGGAGGCACGGAGACCCAGTACTTC. Protein: CAISERPLGAGGTETQYF.